This T cell receptor beta chain was recovered during a study of type 1 and type 2 diabetes patients. Whole-study context: T cells were magnetically sorted from PBMCs as CD4+ or CD8+ subsets. Findings of the study overall: Highly-expanded CD4+ clones were few in type 2 diabetes, median one, approximately 3.9% of reads.

The CDR3 length is 11 residues. Germline loops: CDR1 DFQATT, CDR2 SNEGSKA (reference sequence). Trimming stripped 4 bases from V and 0 bases from J, with 3 bases between. This clonotype occurred a few times. Its antigen is currently unknown. Genomic DNA was the PCR template. Amplification of the beta chain CDR3 used 30 forward and 13 reverse multiplex primers. TCRdb used MiXCR to reprocess the multiplex PCR reads, holding one entry per CDR3 protein. Among 250,000 or so distinct CDR3 sequences listed, around 47% were seen once. The gene calls are TRBV20-1 and TRBJ1-1; D uncertain. Sequencing was done on a sample of peripheral blood mononuclear cells (PBMCs). This TCR was sampled from a man aged 18 to 30 with type 2 diabetes. The CDR3 loop is CSATMNTEAFF. The DNA of the CDR3 is TGCAGTGCTACCATGAACACTGAAGCTTTCTTT.